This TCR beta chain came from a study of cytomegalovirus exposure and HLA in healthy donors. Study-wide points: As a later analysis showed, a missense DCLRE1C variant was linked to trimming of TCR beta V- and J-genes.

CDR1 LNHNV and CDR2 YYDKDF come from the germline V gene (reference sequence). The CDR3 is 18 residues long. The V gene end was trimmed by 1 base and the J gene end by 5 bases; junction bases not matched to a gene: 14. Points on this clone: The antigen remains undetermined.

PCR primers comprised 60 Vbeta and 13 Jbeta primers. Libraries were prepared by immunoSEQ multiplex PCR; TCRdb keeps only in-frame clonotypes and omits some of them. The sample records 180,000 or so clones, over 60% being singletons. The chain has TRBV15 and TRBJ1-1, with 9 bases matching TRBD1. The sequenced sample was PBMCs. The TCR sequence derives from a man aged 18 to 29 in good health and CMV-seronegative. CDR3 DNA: TGTGCCACCAGCAGAGTTCTACAAAACAGGGGGCTAGGGACTGAAGCTTTCTTT. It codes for CATSRVLQNRGLGTEAFF.